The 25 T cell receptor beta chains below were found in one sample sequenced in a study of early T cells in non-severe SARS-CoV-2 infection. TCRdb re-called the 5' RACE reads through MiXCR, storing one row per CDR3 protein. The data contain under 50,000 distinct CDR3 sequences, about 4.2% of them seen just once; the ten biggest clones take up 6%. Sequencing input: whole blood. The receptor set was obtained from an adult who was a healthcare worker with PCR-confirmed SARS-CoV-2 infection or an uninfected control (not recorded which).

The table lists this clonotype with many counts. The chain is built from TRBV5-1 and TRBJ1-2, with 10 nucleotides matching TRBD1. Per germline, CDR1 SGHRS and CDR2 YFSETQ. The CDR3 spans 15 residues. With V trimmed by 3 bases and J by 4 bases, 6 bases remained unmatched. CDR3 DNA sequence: TGCGCCAGCAGCTCCGGGACAGGGGATAGCTATGGCTACACCTTC. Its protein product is CASSSGTGDSYGYTF. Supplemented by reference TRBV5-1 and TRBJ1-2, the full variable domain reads KAGVTQTPRYLIKTRGQQVTLSCSPISGHRSVSWYQQTPGQGLQFLFEYFSETQRNKGNFPGRFSGRQFSNSRSEMNVSTLELGDSALYLCASSSGTGDSYGYTFGSGTRLTVV.

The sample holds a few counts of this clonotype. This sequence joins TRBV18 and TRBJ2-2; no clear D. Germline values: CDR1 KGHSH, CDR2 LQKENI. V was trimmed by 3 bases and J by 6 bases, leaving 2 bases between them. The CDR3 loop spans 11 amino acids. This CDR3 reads CASSPAGELFF. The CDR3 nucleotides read TGTGCCAGCTCACCGGCCGGGGAGCTGTTTTTT.

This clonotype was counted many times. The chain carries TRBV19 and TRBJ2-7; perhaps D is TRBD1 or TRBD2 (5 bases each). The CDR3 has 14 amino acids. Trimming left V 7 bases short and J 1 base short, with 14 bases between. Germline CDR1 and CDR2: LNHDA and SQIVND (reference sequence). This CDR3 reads CASTFQGGSYEQYF. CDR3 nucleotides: TGTGCCAGTACGTTCCAGGGCGGGTCCTACGAGCAGTACTTC.

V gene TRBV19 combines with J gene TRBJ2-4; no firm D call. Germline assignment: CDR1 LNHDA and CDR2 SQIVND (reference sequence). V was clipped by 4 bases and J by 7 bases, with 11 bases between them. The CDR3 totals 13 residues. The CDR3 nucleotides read TGTGCCAGTAGTACTCAGGACGGGAACATTCAGTACTTC. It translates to CASSTQDGNIQYF.

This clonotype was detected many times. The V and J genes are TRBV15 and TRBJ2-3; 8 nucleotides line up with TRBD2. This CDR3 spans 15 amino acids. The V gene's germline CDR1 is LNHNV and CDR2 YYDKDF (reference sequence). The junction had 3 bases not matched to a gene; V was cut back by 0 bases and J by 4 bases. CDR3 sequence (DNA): TGTGCCACCAGCAGAGAAGCGGGAGCCGCAGATACGCAGTATTTT. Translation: CATSREAGAADTQYF.

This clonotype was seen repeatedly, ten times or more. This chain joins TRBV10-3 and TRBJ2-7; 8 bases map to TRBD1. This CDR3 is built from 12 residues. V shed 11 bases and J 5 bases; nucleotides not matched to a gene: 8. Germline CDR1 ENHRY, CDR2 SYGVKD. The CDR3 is CAHQGTGDEQYF. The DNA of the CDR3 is TGTGCCCATCAAGGGACAGGCGACGAGCAGTACTTC.

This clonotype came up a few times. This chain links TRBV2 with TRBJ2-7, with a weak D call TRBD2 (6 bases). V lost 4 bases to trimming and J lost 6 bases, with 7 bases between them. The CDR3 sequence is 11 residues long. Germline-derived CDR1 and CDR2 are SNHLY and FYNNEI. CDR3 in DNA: TGTGCCAGCAGTGTCGGGAGCGAGCAGTACTTC. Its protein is CASSVGSEQYF.

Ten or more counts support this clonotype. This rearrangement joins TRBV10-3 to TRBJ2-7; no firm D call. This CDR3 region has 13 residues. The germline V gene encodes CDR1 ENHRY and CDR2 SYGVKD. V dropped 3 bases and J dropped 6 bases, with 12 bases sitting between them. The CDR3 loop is CAISEQTSGEQYF. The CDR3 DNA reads TGTGCCATCAGTGAACAAACCTCCGGCGAGCAGTACTTC.

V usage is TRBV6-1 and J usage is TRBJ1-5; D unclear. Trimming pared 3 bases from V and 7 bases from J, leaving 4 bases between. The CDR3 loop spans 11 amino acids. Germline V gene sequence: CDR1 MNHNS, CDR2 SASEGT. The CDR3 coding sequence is TGTGCCAGCAGTGACTCGCAGCCCCAGCATTTT. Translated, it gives CASSDSQPQHF.

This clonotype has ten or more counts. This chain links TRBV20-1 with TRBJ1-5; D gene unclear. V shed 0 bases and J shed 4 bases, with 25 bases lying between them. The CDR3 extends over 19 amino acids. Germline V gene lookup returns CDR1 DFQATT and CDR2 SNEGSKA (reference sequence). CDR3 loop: CSARDRRSAPGLGNQPQHF. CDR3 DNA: TGCAGTGCTAGAGATCGAAGGTCTGCACCGGGCCTGGGGAATCAGCCCCAGCATTTT.

The CDR3 spells CASSSVDSRDIQYF. The CDR3 DNA reads as TGTGCCAGCAGTTCCGTCGACAGCAGGGACATTCAGTACTTC. This sequence joins TRBV6-6 and TRBJ2-4, with a weak D call TRBD1 (5 bases). The V and J ends lost 4 bases and 8 bases respectively, with 15 bases between them. Germline loops: CDR1 MNHNY, CDR2 SVGAGI (reference sequence). CDR3 length: 14 amino acids.

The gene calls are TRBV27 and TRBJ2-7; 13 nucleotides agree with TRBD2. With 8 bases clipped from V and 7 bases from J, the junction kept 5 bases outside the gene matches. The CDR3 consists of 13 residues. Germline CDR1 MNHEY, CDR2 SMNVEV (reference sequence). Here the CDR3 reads CASGLAGAGEQYF. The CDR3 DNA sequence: TGTGCCAGCGGACTAGCGGGAGCTGGGGAGCAGTACTTC.

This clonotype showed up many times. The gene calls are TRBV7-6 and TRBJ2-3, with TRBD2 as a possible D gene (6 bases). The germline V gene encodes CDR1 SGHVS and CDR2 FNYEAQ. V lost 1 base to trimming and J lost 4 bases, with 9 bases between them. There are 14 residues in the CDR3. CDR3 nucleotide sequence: TGTGCCAGCAGCTTAGGAGGAGGGGCAGATACGCAGTATTTT. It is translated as CASSLGGGADTQYF. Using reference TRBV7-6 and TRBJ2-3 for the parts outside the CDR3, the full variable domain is GAGVSQSPRYKVTKRGQDVALRCDPISGHVSLYWYRQALGQGPEFLTYFNYEAQQDKSGLPNDRFSAERPEGSISTLTIQRTEQRDSAMYRCASSLGGGADTQYFGPGTRLTVL.

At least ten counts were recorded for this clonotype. CDR3: CASTSWPANEQFF. In nucleotides, the CDR3 is TGTGCCAGCACCTCTTGGCCCGCCAATGAGCAGTTCTTC. The chain uses TRBV28 and TRBJ2-1; D is ambiguous. The CDR3 runs 13 residues. V was trimmed by 7 bases and J by 6 bases, leaving 13 bases between them. Germline loops: CDR1 MDHEN, CDR2 SYDVKM.

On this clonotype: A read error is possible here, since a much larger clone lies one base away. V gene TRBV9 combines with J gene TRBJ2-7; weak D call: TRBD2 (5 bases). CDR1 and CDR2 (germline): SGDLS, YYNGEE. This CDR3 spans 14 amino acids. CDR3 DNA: TGTGCCAGCAGCGTAGGTGGGGAGTCCTGCGAGCAGTACTTC. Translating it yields CASSVGGESCEQYF.

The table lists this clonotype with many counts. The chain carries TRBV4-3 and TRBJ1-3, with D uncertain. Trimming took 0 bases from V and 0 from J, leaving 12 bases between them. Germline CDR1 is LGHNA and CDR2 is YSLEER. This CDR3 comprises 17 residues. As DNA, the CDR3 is TGCGCCAGCAGCCAAGACTCCACCAGACACTCTGGAAACACCATATATTTT. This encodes CASSQDSTRHSGNTIYF.

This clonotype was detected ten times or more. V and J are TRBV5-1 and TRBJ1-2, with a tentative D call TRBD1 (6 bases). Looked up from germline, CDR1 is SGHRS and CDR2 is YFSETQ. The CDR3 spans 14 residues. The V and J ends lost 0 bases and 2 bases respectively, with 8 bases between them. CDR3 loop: CASSLVGQNYGYTF. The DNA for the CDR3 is TGCGCCAGCAGCTTGGTCGGACAGAACTATGGCTACACCTTC. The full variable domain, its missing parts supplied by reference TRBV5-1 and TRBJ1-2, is KAGVTQTPRYLIKTRGQQVTLSCSPISGHRSVSWYQQTPGQGLQFLFEYFSETQRNKGNFPGRFSGRQFSNSRSEMNVSTLELGDSALYLCASSLVGQNYGYTFGSGTRLTVV.

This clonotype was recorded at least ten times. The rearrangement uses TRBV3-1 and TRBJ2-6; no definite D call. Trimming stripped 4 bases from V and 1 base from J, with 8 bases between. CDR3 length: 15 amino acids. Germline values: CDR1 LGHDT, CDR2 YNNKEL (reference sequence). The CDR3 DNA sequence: TGTGCCAGCAGCCCGAGGAGTTCTGGGGCCAACGTCCTGACTTTC. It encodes CASSPRSSGANVLTF.

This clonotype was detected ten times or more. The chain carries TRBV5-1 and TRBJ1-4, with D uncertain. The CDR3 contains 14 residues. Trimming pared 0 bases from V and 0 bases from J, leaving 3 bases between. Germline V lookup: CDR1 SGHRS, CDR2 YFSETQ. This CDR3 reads CASSLGSTNEKLFF. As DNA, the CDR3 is TGCGCCAGCAGCTTGGGATCAACTAATGAAAAACTGTTTTTT. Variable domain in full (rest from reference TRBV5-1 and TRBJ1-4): KAGVTQTPRYLIKTRGQQVTLSCSPISGHRSVSWYQQTPGQGLQFLFEYFSETQRNKGNFPGRFSGRQFSNSRSEMNVSTLELGDSALYLCASSLGSTNEKLFFGSGTQLSVL.

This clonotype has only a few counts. The CDR3 loop is CASSPTRNQPQHF. CDR3 bases: TGTGCCAGCAGCCCAACCCGTAATCAGCCCCAGCATTTT. The chain employs TRBV7-3 and TRBJ1-5; D is unresolved. The CDR3 spans 13 residues. The germline V gene has CDR1 SGHTA and CDR2 FQGTGA. V dropped 5 bases and J dropped 4 bases, with 9 bases sitting between them.

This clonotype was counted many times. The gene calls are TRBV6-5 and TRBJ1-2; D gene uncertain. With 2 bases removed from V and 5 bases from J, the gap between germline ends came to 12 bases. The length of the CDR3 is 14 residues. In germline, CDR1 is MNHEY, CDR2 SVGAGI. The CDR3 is CASSYGLGSYGYTF. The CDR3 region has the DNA TGTGCCAGCAGTTACGGACTTGGCAGTTATGGCTACACCTTC.

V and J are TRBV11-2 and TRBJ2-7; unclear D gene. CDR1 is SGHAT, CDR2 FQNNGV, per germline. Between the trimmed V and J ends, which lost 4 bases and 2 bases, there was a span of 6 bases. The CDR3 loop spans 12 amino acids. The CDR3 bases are TGTGCCAGCAGCTCCTCCCCCTACGAGCAGTACTTC. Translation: CASSSSPYEQYF.

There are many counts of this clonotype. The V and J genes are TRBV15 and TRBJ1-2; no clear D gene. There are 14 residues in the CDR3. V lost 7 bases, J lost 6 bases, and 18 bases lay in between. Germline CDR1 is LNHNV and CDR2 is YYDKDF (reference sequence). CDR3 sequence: CATIKMGTDDGYTF. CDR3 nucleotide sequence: TGTGCCACCATCAAAATGGGTACAGATGATGGCTACACCTTC.

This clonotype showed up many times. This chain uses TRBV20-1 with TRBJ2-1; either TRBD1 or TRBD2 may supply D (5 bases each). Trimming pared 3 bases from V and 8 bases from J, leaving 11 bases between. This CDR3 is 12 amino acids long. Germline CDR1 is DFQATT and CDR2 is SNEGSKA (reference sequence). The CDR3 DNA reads TGCAGTGCTAGGGCCCCGGGACATGAGCAGTTCTTC. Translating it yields CSARAPGHEQFF.

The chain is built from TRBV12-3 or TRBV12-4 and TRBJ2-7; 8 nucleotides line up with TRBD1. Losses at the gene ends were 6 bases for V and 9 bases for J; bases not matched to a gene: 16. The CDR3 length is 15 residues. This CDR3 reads CASRPGSQGATLQYF. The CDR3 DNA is TGTGCCAGCAGGCCCGGTTCGCAGGGGGCGACGTTGCAGTACTTC.